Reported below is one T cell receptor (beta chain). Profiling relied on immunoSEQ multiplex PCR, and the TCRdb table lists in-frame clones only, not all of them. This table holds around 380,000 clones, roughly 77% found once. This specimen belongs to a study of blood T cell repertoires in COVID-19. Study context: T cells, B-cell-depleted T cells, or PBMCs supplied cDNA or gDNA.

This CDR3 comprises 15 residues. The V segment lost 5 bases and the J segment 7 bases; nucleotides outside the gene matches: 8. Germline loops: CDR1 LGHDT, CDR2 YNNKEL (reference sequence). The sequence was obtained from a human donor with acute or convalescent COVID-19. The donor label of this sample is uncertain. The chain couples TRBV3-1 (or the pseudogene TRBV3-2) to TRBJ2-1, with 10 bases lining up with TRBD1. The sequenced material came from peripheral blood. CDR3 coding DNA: TGTGCCAGCAGCTACCGGGACAGGGGACGGAATGAGCAGTTCTTC. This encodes CASSYRDRGRNEQFF.